The clone carrying this TCR beta chain has at least ten counts. No antigen is known for it. This sample is drawn from a study of early T cells in non-severe SARS-CoV-2 infection. Study background: Bulk RNA from unsorted whole blood was sequenced; chains were unpaired.

Whole-study findings and limits: VDJdb-based annotation leaned toward anti-spike CD8 responses and missed private and CD4 specificities.

The library protocol tagged individual cDNA molecules with unique molecular identifiers. In TCRdb, the 5' RACE reads were re-called with MiXCR into one record per CDR3 protein. The sample lists more than 70,000 distinct CDR3 sequences; roughly 15% were seen once. The V gene end was trimmed by 5 bases and the J gene end by 6 bases; junction bases not matched to a gene: 11. CDR1 and CDR2 from the germline V gene are LNHDA and SQIVND (reference sequence). The CDR3 is made up of 16 amino acids. V usage is TRBV19 and J usage is TRBJ2-2; 8 bases map to TRBD1. This TCR was sampled from an adult who was a healthcare worker with PCR-confirmed SARS-CoV-2 infection or an uninfected control (not recorded which). The sequencing sample was made of whole blood. The CDR3: CASSRSRDRRAGELFF. The CDR3 nucleotides are TGTGCCAGTAGTCGGTCGCGGGACAGGCGGGCCGGGGAGCTGTTTTTT.